This entry lists 27 T cell receptor beta chains sequenced from one sample in a study of blood T cells in healthy people across ages. Primers used in a second PCR of roughly 6 to 11 cycles were a sample-barcoded 5' primer and a J-beta primer mix. TCRdb passed the 5' RACE reads through MiXCR, listing each CDR3 protein once. The profile covers hundreds of thousands of distinct CDR3 sequences, with about 48% appearing a single time and 10% to 15% taken by the ten largest. Sequencing input: blood. The receptors shown here come from a man aged 25-45 years in good health.

The rearrangement joins TRBV3-1 to TRBJ2-5; D gene uncertain. This CDR3 is built from 11 residues. Germline CDR1 and CDR2: LGHDT and YNNKEL (reference sequence). With 4 bases removed from V and 7 bases from J, the gap between germline ends came to 7 bases. The CDR3 sequence is CASSRDMTQYF. CDR3 bases: TGTGCCAGCAGCCGCGATATGACCCAGTACTTC.

Comment on this clonotype: Likely a read error: the CDR3 ends without its conserved phenylalanine or tryptophan. The chain carries TRBV20-1 and TRBJ1-1; D gene unclear. CDR1 and CDR2 (germline): DFQATT, SNEGSKA (reference sequence). This CDR3 is 13 amino acids long. With 0 bases removed from V and 1 base from J, the gap between germline ends came to 6 bases. The CDR3 DNA reads as TGCAGTGCTAGAGATGGGCAGAACACTGAAGCTTTCTCT. Protein product: CSARDGQNTEAFS.

This chain joins TRBV20-1 and TRBJ2-2; no clear D gene. The CDR3 loop spans 13 amino acids. Deletions cut 0 bases from V and 7 bases from J, with 9 bases between. CDR1 and CDR2 (germline): DFQATT, SNEGSKA (reference sequence). The CDR3 protein is CSARDYGVGELFF. CDR3 nucleotide sequence: TGCAGTGCTAGAGATTACGGCGTCGGGGAGCTGTTTTTT.

This clonotype was recorded a few times. The chain uses TRBV5-1 and TRBJ2-7, with 8 bases lining up with TRBD1. V shed 3 bases and J 7 bases; nucleotides not matched to a gene: 6. The CDR3 totals 13 residues. Germline V gene lookup returns CDR1 SGHRS and CDR2 YFSETQ. DNA for the CDR3: TGCGCCAGCAGCTCAACAGGGGGAGCGGAGCAGTACTTC. Translating gives CASSSTGGAEQYF. Variable domain in full (rest from reference TRBV5-1 and TRBJ2-7): KAGVTQTPRYLIKTRGQQVTLSCSPISGHRSVSWYQQTPGQGLQFLFEYFSETQRNKGNFPGRFSGRQFSNSRSEMNVSTLELGDSALYLCASSSTGGAEQYFGPGTRLTVT.

The rearrangement links TRBV6-2 or TRBV6-3 to TRBJ2-7, with D perhaps matching TRBD1 (5 bases). Germline loops: CDR1 MNHEY, CDR2 SVGEGT. This CDR3 has 13 amino acids. V was cut by 2 bases and J by 7 bases, with 12 bases left in between. The CDR3: CASSYRGPREQYF. In nucleotides, the CDR3 is TGTGCCAGCAGTTACAGGGGCCCCCGGGAGCAGTACTTC.

This clonotype was recorded a few times. This chain links TRBV28 with TRBJ2-7; 7 bases are shared with TRBD2. V dropped 2 bases and J dropped 2; count of bases not matched to a gene: 6. Germline lookup yields CDR1 MDHEN and CDR2 SYDVKM. The CDR3 runs 15 residues. CDR3 DNA: TGTGCCAGCAGTTTACTGAAGCTAGCGGCCTACGAGCAGTACTTC. Amino acids: CASSLLKLAAYEQYF.

About this clonotype: The junction and the germline gene differ at one end; a read error may be behind it. The chain carries TRBV7-9 and TRBJ1-6; D gene ambiguous. CDR1 SEHNR and CDR2 FQNEAQ come from the germline V gene (reference sequence). This CDR3 comprises 17 residues. The CDR3 here is CASSLVYGSSYNSPLHF. CDR3 bases: TGTGCCAGCAGCTTAGTATACGGGAGCTCCTATAATTCACCCCTCCACTTC.

The chain couples TRBV6-2 or TRBV6-3 to TRBJ2-7; no clear D gene. CDR1 is MNHEY and CDR2 is SVGEGT in the germline V gene. V shed 2 bases and J shed 10 bases, with 9 bases lying between them. CDR3 length equals 11 residues. The CDR3: CASSYPAAQYF. In nucleotides, the CDR3 is TGTGCCAGCAGTTACCCTGCGGCCCAGTACTTC.

J is TRBJ1-6 and V is TRBV28; TRBD1 agrees at 8 bases. This CDR3 is 16 amino acids long. CDR1 is MDHEN, CDR2 SYDVKM, per germline. Trimming removed 5 bases from V and 10 bases from J; junction bases left unmatched: 13. As DNA, the CDR3 is TGTGCCAGCAGTACCCCTATTGGACAGGGAAGATCACCCCTCCACTTT. It codes for CASSTPIGQGRSPLHF.

The chain uses TRBV30 and TRBJ2-7; D call uncertain. Looked up from germline, CDR1 is GTSNPN and CDR2 is SVGIG (reference sequence). Trimming pared 7 bases from V and 0 bases from J, leaving 13 bases between. The CDR3 covers 13 residues. The CDR3 nucleotides are TGTGCCTCCAATCGAGACATCTCCTACGAGCAGTACTTC. It translates to CASNRDISYEQYF. The full variable domain, its missing parts supplied by reference TRBV30 and TRBJ2-7, is SQTIHQWPATLVQPVGSPLSLECTVEGTSNPNLYWYRQAAGRGLQLLFYSVGIGQISSEVPQNLSASRPQDRQFILSSKKLLLSDSGFYLCASNRDISYEQYFGPGTRLTVT.

This clonotype showed up just a few times. The chain combines TRBV9 with TRBJ2-7; D might be TRBD1 (6 bases). Between the trimmed V and J ends, which lost 1 base and 4 bases, there was a span of 12 bases. This CDR3 has 14 residues. Germline V CDR1 and CDR2: SGDLS, YYNGEE. Written as DNA, the CDR3 is TGTGCCAGCAGCGTAACAGGGAATTCGTACGAGCAGTACTTC. The encoded protein is CASSVTGNSYEQYF. Full variable domain (outside the CDR3, taken from reference TRBV9 and TRBJ2-7): DSGVTQTPKHLITATGQRVTLRCSPRSGDLSVYWYQQSLDQGLQFLIQYYNGEERAKGNILERFSAQQFPDLHSELNLSSLELGDSALYFCASSVTGNSYEQYFGPGTRLTVT.

The CDR3 DNA sequence: TGTGCCAGCAGCTTAGATTCGGGACAGGGAAATGGCTACACCTTC. This sequence encodes CASSLDSGQGNGYTF. The rearrangement uses TRBV7-2 and TRBJ1-2, with 9 bases aligning to TRBD1. Germline-derived CDR1 and CDR2 are SGHTA and FQGNSA. Trimming took 1 base from V and 6 from J; bases not matched to a gene: 6. The CDR3 totals 15 residues.

The chain carries TRBV30 and TRBJ2-3; TRBD2 might be the D (6 bases). The V gene's germline CDR1 is GTSNPN and CDR2 SVGIG (reference sequence). V was cut by 3 bases and J by 8 bases, with 9 bases left in between. The CDR3 has 11 amino acids. The CDR3 sequence is CAWRAGSTQYF. The CDR3 DNA is TGTGCCTGGAGGGCGGGGTCTACGCAGTATTTT.

The sample holds a few counts of this clonotype. V is TRBV9 and J is TRBJ1-6, with D unclear. Germline V gene data show CDR1 as SGDLS and CDR2 as YYNGEE. Trimming pared 3 bases from V and 8 bases from J, leaving 12 bases between. The CDR3 covers 14 residues. The CDR3 region has the DNA TGTGCCAGCAGCGCCCCAGGACTGTATTCACCCCTCCACTTT. This sequence encodes CASSAPGLYSPLHF.

This chain joins TRBV20-1 and TRBJ1-2; no clear D. Germline V gene data show CDR1 as DFQATT and CDR2 as SNEGSKA (reference sequence). This CDR3 spans 15 amino acids. The V end lost 1 base, the J end lost 8 bases, and 20 bases lay between the germline ends. The DNA of the CDR3 is TGCAGTGCTAGAGTAGGGCGGGGTAATTTGCGCGGCTACACCTTC. It codes for CSARVGRGNLRGYTF.

V usage is TRBV20-1 and J usage is TRBJ2-1; 9 bases map to TRBD2. The CDR3 extends over 13 amino acids. With V trimmed by 7 bases and J by 3 bases, 4 bases remained unmatched. Per the germline V gene, CDR1 is DFQATT and CDR2 is SNEGSKA (reference sequence). CDR3 bases: TGCAGTGGGGCTAGCGGGGACTACAATGAGCAGTTCTTC. Translated: CSGASGDYNEQFF.

The J gene is TRBJ2-7, the V gene TRBV12-3 or TRBV12-4; 8 nucleotides match TRBD2. V gave up 6 bases and J gave up 4 bases; unmatched junction bases: 11. This CDR3 is 15 amino acids long. CDR3 nucleotides: TGTGCCAGCAGGTCTGCCGGGACTAGACCTTACGAGCAGTACTTC. Its translation: CASRSAGTRPYEQYF.

This clonotype appeared a few times. This chain uses TRBV3-1 with TRBJ2-7, with 7 bases fitting TRBD1. Germline CDR1 is LGHDT and CDR2 is YNNKEL (reference sequence). This CDR3 region has 15 residues. The J segment lost 4 bases and the V segment lost 5 bases, leaving 11 bases of the junction unmatched. CDR3: CASSTRDRAGYEQYF. The CDR3 nucleotides read TGTGCCAGCAGCACCCGAGACAGGGCGGGTTACGAGCAGTACTTC.

V gene TRBV29-1 combines with J gene TRBJ2-3; a possible D gene is TRBD1 (5 bases). Germline CDR1 is SQVTM and CDR2 is ANQGSEA. Trimming cost V 2 bases and J 2 bases, with 14 bases left between them. The length of the CDR3 is 15 residues. The CDR3 bases are TGCAGCGTTGAAAACCAGGGCTCATCCACAGATACGCAGTATTTT. Translating gives CSVENQGSSTDTQYF.

This chain connects TRBV4-3 to TRBJ2-7; weak D call: TRBD2 (6 bases). The CDR3 length is 17 residues. In germline, CDR1 is LGHNA, CDR2 YSLEER. The ends were cut back, 0 bases at V and 3 bases at J, with 18 bases in the middle. DNA of the CDR3: TGCGCCAGCAGCCAAGATAGCGGCGGTGGTATGGTCTACGAGCAGTACTTC. This encodes CASSQDSGGGMVYEQYF.

CDR3 nucleotide sequence: TGCAGTGCCGGGGAAGGGGCCCTGCCTGGGGGCGATACGCAGTATTTT. It specifies CSAGEGALPGGDTQYF. This rearrangement joins TRBV20-1 to TRBJ2-3; maybe TRBD1 (6 bases). Germline lookup yields CDR1 DFQATT and CDR2 SNEGSKA (reference sequence). This CDR3 region has 16 residues. Trimming shortened V by 6 bases and J by 6 bases, and 25 bases separated the two germline ends.

CDR3 residues: CASSLVTSSYNEQYF. CDR3 sequence (DNA): TGTGCCAGCAGCTTGGTAACTAGCTCCTACAATGAGCAGTACTTC. The rearrangement links TRBV5-6 to TRBJ2-5; D possibly corresponds to TRBD2 (6 bases). Trimming stripped 0 bases from V and 11 bases from J, with 20 bases between. This CDR3 comprises 15 residues. Germline V gives CDR1 SGHDT, CDR2 YYEEEE.

This clonotype has more than one count but fewer than ten. V usage is TRBV3-1 and J usage is TRBJ2-5, with 10 bases lining up with TRBD2. The CDR3 is 14 amino acids. Trimming removed 8 bases from V and 11 bases from J; junction bases left unmatched: 14. Germline-derived CDR1 and CDR2 are LGHDT and YNNKEL (reference sequence). CDR3: CASGTSEGDNEQYF. CDR3 nucleotides: TGTGCCAGCGGGACTAGCGAGGGTGACAATGAGCAGTACTTC.

This clonotype was counted ten times or more. The V call is TRBV9, the J call TRBJ2-1; no clear D gene. Germline V CDR1 and CDR2: SGDLS, YYNGEE. The CDR3 runs to 13 residues. V was trimmed by 0 bases and J by 10 bases, leaving 11 bases between them. The DNA of the CDR3 is TGTGCCAGCAGCGTAGGCCTCAATGGGGAGCAGTTCTTC. This sequence encodes CASSVGLNGEQFF.

The chain joins TRBV9 to TRBJ1-1; unclear D gene. The CDR3 extends over 15 amino acids. The V gene's germline CDR1 is SGDLS and CDR2 YYNGEE. Trimming pared 3 bases from V and 0 bases from J, leaving 12 bases between. CDR3 region: CASSGSGVMNTEAFF. The CDR3 region has the DNA TGTGCCAGCAGCGGGTCCGGAGTTATGAACACTGAAGCTTTCTTT.

This clonotype was counted between two and nine times. CDR3 coding DNA: TGCGCCAGCAGCTTGGGACTAGGACTAGCGGATCAAGAGACCCAGTACTTC. Amino acid sequence: CASSLGLGLADQETQYF. The rearrangement uses TRBV5-1 and TRBJ2-5, with TRBD2 identical over 10 bases. V was pared by 0 bases and J by 2 bases, with 7 bases of the junction left unmatched. Looked up from germline, CDR1 is SGHRS and CDR2 is YFSETQ. The CDR3 length is 17 residues.

This clonotype was detected only a few times. This chain links TRBV28 with TRBJ2-1; no definite D call. This CDR3 has 12 residues. Germline loops: CDR1 MDHEN, CDR2 SYDVKM. Trimming pared 6 bases from V and 5 bases from J, leaving 8 bases between. DNA of the CDR3: TGTGCCAGCAGGAAAAATAACAATGAGCAGTTCTTC. Amino acids: CASRKNNNEQFF. The full variable domain, in which reference TRBV28 and TRBJ2-1 provide the parts outside the CDR3, is DVKVTQSSRYLVKRTGEKVFLECVQDMDHENMFWYRQDPGLGLRLIYFSYDVKMKEKGDIPEGYSVSREKKERFSLILESASTNQTSMYLCASRKNNNEQFFGPGTRLTVL.